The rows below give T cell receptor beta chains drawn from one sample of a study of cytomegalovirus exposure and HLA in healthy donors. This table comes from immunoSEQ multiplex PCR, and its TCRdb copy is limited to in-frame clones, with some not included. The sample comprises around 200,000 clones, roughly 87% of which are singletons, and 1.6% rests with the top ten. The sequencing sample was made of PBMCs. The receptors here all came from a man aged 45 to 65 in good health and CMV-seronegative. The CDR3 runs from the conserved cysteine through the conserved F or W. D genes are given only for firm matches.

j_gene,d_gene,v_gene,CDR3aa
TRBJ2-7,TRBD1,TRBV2,CASKRTGWFGEQYF
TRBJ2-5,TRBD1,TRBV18,CASSGTGGQETQYF
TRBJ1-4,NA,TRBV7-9,CSSSLSGSQEKLFF
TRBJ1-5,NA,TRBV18,CASTQDRSQPQHF
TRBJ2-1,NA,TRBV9,CASSPGFEQFF
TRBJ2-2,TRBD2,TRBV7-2,CASSAQVLAGGTGELFF
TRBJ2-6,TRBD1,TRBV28,CASSFGQGAIGANVLTF
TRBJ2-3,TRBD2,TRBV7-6,CASSLGGRAGDTQYF
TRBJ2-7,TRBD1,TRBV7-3,CASSFGTGREQYF
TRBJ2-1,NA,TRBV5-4,CASSSYQGSDEQFF
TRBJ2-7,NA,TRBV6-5,CASSSTGHRYERYF
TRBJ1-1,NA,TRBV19,CASSVGHMNTEAFF
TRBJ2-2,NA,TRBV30,CAWPRGGAGELFF
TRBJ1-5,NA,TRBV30,CAWSVLAGNQPQHF
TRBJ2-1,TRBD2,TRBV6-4,CASSVVGGSLDEQFF
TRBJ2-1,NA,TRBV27,CASSSPTSYNEQFF
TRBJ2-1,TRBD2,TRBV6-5,CASSYSTGTTYNEQFF
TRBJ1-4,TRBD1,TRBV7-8,CASSLGDRGDEKLFF
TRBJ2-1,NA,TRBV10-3,CAISESSLSYNEQFF
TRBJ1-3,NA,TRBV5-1,CASSEGSHTIYF
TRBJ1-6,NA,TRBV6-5,CASRVDSLSNSPLHF
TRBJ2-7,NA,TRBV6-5,CASSPETILYEQYF
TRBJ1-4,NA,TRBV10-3,CAIRNRAKEKLFF
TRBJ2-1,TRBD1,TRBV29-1,CSVSPGQGLHEQFF
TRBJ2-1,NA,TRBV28,CATGGRPPYNEQFF
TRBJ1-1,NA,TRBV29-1,CSVGAGVGETFF
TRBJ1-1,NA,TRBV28,CASSRTGSQQAFF
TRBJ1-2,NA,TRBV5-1,CASSLALTGYGYTF
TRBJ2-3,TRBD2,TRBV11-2,CASSLVFGTSGSRVTQYF
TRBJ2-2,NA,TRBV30,CAFRARSGLNTGELFF
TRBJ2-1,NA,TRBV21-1,CASSKDSRGGLAGYNEQFF
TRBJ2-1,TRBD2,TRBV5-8,CASSLQAGAYNEQFF
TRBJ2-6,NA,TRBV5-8,CASSLNYRAGANVLTF
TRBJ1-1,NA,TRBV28,CASSRNLRGAEAFF
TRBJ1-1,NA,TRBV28,CASSLVKLRGGTEAFF
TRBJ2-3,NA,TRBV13,CASSSLSGTDTQYF
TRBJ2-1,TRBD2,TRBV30,CAWTKGLAGGFGSYNEQFF
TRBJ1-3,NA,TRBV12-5,CASGLVRSGDISGNTIYF
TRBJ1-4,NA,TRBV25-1,CASTGLSNEKLFF
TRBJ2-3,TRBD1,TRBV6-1,CASSEGQGFTDTQYF
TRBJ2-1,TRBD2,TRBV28,CASSFTSGGNEQFF
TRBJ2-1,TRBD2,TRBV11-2,CASSRLLAGGYNEQFF
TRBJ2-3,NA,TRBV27,CASSLSRTADTQYF
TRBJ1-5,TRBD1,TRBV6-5,CASSAGQGGNQPQHF
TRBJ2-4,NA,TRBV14,CASSPSSQNIQYF
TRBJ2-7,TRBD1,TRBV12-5,CASGLVGDRGDF
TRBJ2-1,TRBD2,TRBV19,CASSNRAGINNEQFF
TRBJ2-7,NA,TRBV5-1,CASSLVPGNTYEQYF
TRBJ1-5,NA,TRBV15,CATSRSTAPADQPQHF
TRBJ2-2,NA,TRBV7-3,CASSFKNTGELFF
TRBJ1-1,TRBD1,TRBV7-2,CASSLFPGQGTNTEAFF
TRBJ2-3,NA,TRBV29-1,CSAHRGDTQYF
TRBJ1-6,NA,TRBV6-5,CASSYGRGTLNSPLHF
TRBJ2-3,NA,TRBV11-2,CASSGLAHTDTQYF
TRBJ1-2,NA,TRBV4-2,CASSQVQGSRGYTF
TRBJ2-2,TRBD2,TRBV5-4,CASSPGTSGDGELFF
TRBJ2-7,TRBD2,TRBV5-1,CASSEASGSSYEQYF
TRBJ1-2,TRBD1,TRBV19,CASSLGQERHGYTF
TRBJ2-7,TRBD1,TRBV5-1,CASSSGQPYEQYF